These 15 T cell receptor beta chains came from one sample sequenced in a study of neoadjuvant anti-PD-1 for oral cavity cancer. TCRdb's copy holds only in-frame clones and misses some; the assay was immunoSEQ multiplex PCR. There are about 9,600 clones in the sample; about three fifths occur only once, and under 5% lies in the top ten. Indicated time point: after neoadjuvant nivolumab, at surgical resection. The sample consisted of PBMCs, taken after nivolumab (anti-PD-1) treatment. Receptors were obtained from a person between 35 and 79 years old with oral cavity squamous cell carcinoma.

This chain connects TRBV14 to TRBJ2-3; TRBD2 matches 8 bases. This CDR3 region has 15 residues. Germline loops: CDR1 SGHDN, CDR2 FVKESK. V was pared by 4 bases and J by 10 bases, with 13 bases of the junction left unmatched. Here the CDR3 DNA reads TGTGCCAGCAGCCCCGGACTAGCCCCACCTCGGGCGCAGTATTTT. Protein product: CASSPGLAPPRAQYF.

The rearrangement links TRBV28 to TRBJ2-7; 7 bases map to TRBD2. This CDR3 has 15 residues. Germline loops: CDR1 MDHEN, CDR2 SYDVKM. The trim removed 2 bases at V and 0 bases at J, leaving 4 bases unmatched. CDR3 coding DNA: TGTGCCAGCAGTTTACCGGGACTATACTCCTACGAGCAGTACTTC. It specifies CASSLPGLYSYEQYF.

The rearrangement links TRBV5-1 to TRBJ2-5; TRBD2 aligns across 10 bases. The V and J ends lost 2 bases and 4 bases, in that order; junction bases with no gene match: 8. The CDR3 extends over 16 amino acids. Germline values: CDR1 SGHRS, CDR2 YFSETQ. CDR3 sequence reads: CASSFRASGGGETQYF. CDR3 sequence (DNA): TGCGCCAGCAGCTTTAGGGCTAGCGGGGGTGGAGAGACCCAGTACTTC.

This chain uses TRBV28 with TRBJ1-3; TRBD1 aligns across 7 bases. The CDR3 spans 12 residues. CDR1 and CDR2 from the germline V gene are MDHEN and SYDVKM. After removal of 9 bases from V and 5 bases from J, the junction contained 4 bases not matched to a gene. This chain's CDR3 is CASGTERNTIYF. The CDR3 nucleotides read TGTGCCAGTGGGACAGAAAGAAACACCATATATTTT.

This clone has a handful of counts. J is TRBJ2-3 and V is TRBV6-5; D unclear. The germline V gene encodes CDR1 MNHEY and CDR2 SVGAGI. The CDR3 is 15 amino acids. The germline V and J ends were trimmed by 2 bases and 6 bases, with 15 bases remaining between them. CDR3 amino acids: CASSYRALPGDTQYF. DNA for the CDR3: TGTGCCAGCAGTTACAGGGCGCTCCCTGGGGATACGCAGTATTTT.

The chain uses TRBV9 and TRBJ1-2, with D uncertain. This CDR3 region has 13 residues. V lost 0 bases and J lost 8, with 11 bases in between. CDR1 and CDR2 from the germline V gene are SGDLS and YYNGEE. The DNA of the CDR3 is TGTGCCAGCAGCGTAGGCGGACTCGAGGGCTACACCTTC. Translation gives CASSVGGLEGYTF.

The CDR3 reads CASSPGGSGNEQYF. DNA of the CDR3: TGTGCCAGCAGCCCGGGGGGGAGCGGGAACGAGCAGTACTTC. This sequence joins TRBV14 and TRBJ2-7; 8 bases line up with TRBD2. V shed 4 bases and J 5 bases; nucleotides not matched to a gene: 7. The CDR3 is 14 residues long. CDR1 is SGHDN and CDR2 is FVKESK in the germline V gene.

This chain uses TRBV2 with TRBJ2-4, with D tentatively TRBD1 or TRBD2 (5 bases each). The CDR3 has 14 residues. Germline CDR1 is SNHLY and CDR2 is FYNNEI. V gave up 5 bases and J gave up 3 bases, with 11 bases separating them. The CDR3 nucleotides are TGTGCCAGCAGTACCGGGGACGGCAAAAACATTCAGTACTTC. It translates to CASSTGDGKNIQYF.

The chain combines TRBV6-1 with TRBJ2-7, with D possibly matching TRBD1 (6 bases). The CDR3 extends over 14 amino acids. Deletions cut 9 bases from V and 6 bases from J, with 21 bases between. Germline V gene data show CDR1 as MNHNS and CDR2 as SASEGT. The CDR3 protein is CASTRDTLALEQYF. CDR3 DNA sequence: TGTGCCAGTACCCGGGACACGCTTGCGCTCGAGCAGTACTTC.

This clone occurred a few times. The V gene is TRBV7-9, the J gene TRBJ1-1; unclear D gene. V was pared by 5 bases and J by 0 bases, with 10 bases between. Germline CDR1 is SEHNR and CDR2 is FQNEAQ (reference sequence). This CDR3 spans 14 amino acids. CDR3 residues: CASSDPRLNTEAFF. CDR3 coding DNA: TGTGCCAGCAGCGACCCCCGGCTGAACACTGAAGCTTTCTTT. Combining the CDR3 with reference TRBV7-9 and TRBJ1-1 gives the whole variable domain DTGVSQNPRHKITKRGQNVTFRCDPISEHNRLYWYRQTLGQGPEFLTYFQNEAQLEKSRLLSDRFSAERPKGSFSTLEIQRTEQGDSAMYLCASSDPRLNTEAFFGQGTRLTVV.

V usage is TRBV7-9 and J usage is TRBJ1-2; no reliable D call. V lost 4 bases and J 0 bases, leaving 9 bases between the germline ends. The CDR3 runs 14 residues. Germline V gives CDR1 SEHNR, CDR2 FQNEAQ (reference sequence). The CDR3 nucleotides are TGTGCCAGCAGCTCGGACCTAACTAACTATGGCTACACCTTC. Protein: CASSSDLTNYGYTF.

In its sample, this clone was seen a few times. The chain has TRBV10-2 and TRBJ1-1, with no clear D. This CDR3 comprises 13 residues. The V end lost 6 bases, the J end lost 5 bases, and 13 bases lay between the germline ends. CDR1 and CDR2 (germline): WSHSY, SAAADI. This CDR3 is CASSLGTGTEAFF. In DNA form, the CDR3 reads TGCGCCAGCAGCCTCGGCACTGGGACTGAAGCTTTCTTT.

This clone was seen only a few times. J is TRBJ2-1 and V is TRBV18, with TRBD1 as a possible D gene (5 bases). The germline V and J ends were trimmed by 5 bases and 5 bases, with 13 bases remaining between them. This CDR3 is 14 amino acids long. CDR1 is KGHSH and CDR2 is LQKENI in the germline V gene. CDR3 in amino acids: CASSSTVTDNEQFF. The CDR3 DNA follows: TGTGCCAGCTCATCGACAGTAACTGACAATGAGCAGTTCTTC.

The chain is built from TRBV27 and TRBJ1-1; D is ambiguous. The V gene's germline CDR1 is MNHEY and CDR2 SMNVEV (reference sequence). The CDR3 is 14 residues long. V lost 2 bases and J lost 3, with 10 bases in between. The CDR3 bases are TGTGCCAGCAGTTTAAATCGCGGGTACACTGAAGCTTTCTTT. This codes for CASSLNRGYTEAFF.

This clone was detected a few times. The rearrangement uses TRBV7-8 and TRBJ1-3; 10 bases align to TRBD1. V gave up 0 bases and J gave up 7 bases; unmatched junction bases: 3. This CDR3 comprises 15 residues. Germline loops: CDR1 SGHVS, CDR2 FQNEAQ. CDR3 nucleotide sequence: TGTGCCAGCAGCTTAGCCCCGGGACAGGGGAACACCATATATTTT. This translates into CASSLAPGQGNTIYF.